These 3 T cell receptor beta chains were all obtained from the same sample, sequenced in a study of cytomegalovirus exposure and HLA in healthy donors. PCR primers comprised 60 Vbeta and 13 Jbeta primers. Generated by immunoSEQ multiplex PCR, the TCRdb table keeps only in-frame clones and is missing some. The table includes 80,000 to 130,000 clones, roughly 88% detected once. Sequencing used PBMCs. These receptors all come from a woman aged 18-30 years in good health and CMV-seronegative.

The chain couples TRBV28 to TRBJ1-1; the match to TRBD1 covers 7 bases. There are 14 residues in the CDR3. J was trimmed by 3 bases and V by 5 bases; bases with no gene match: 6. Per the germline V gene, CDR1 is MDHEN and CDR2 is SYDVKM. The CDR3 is CASSLEGAHTEAFF. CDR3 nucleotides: TGTGCCAGCAGTCTTGAGGGGGCGCACACTGAAGCTTTCTTT.

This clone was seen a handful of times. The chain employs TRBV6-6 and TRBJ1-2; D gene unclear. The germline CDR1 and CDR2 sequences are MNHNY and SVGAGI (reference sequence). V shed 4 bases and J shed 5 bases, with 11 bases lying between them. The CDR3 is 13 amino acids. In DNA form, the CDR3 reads TGTGCCAGCAGTTCCAGCGATGGGTATGGCTACACCTTC. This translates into CASSSSDGYGYTF.

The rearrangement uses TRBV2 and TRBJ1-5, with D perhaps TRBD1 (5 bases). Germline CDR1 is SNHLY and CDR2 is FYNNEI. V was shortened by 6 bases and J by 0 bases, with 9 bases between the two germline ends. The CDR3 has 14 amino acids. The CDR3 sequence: CASRGQGSNQPQHF. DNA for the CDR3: TGTGCCAGCAGAGGCCAGGGTAGCAATCAGCCCCAGCATTTT.